The entry below describes one TCR beta chain. The target of this receptor is not known. Base qualities are not recorded, but no much larger clone differs from it by a single base. The sample belongs to a study of vaccination effects on CD4 cells after COVID-19 (dated 2022 in TCRdb). Broadly, across the study: Post-vaccine samples across the study were collected a median of 72 days after the second dose, with a range of 14 to 241. In both COVID-19 convalescent patients and infection-naive vaccine recipients, the study compared SARS-CoV-2 spike-specific CD4+ TCR repertoires from before mRNA vaccination with those from after it. The full study included 10 to 11 COVID-19 convalescent patients and a handful of SARS-CoV-2-naive healthy vaccine recipients. Cultures from other donors in the study were sequenced with the Oncomine TCR Beta short-read assay on an Illumina iSeq 100.

To identify antigen-specific CD4+ T cell clonotypes by their expansion, the ViraFEST assay first stimulated PBMC with viral peptide pools and then applied TCR sequencing. After about 9 days of culture, CD4+ T cells were isolated with the EasySep CD4+ T cell isolation kit. Participants received two doses of either the BNT162b2 or the mRNA-1273 mRNA SARS-CoV-2 vaccine. Negative nucleocapsid antibody results before and after vaccination confirmed that the healthy vaccine recipients had no prior SARS-CoV-2 infection. Each well held two million PBMC cultured in IMDM containing roughly 5.1% human AB serum, 8 to 10 IU/ml IL-2 and gentamicin, along with about 9.3 ug/ml peptides. On days 3 and 7, half of the culture medium was replaced with fresh IL-2-containing medium. Unless noted otherwise, every peptide stimulation condition was grown in triplicate wells. Using Ficoll-Paque Plus gradient centrifugation, PBMC were separated from whole blood and then either used fresh or cryopreserved at -140C. The overlapping peptide pools covered the spike proteins of SARS-CoV-2 as well as those of the common cold coronaviruses HCoV-NL63, HCoV-OC43 and HCoV-229E. The QIAamp micro DNA kit was used to extract genomic DNA from the cultured CD4+ T cells.

Library generation was performed with the immunoSEQ multiplex PCR assay. DNA from the cultured and isolated CD4+ T cells underwent TCR beta CDR3 sequencing. Regarding the original processing steps: Non-productive TCR sequences were removed and reads were trimmed to the CDR3 region, keeping CDR3s of at least 7 amino acids. The MANAFEST web app was used to identify antigen-specific clonotypes by comparing expansion in peptide wells with expansion in reference cultures. Positive clones required FDR<0.05 expansion versus reference and all other wells, odds ratio above 5, and frequency above 0.1% in two replicate wells. A clonotype was defined as cross-reactive if the clonotype was significantly expanded both in SARS-CoV-2 spike wells and in at least one common cold coronavirus spike condition. CDR3 similarity was assessed by Levenshtein distance with the stringdist R package, and unrooted trees were built with ape in R 3.6.1. TCRdb mirrors the immuneACCESS table, restricted to in-frame sequences. Some clones are absent from its copies; in checked studies, under half trace to an unresolved V gene, and the reason for the others is unknown. V, J and clone size derive from that table, while D and trimming were established from the DNA sequence. The sample profile shows roughly 70,000 clones; about 80% of them were found once. Roughly 0.94% of the sample goes to the ten largest clones.

The V end gives up 10 bases and the J end 1 base, leaving 8 bases in the junction not matched to a gene. Including cysteine and phenylalanine, the CDR3 has 15 amino acids. Only CDR3 DNA remains: 45 bases, in frame from the first base. CDR1 and CDR2 (MRHNA, SNTAGT) derive from the germline V gene. Overall study results and their limits: Among healthy vaccine recipients, nearly all vaccine-induced clones were SARS-CoV-2 mono-reactive, and just 1 of 255 was cross-reactive with common cold coronaviruses. The study was limited by a small number of convalescent patients and lacked early post-infection timepoints. Both infection-induced and vaccine-induced clones contracted markedly at late post-vaccination timepoints, which is consistent with waning T cell responses.

The specimen comprised CD4+ T cells from PBMCs cultured with HCoV-OC43 spike peptides, sampled after COVID-19 vaccination. Sample cell subset or site, as interpreted from the label and publication: HCoV-OC43 spike overlapping peptide pool stimulation. The chain is encoded by TRBV6-4 joined to TRBJ2-2; TRBD1 fits 8 bases in the junction. This clonotype was obtained from a human donor who received a COVID-19 vaccine. The CDR3 protein: CATKPRGQNTGELFF. The nucleotide sequence reads TGTGCCACAAAACCCAGGGGGCAGAACACCGGGGAGCTGTTTTTT.